The 23 T cell receptor beta chains below all came from one sample that was sequenced in a study of response to subunit inactivated influenza vaccine. TCRdb passed the RT-PCR reads through MiXCR, listing each CDR3 protein once. There are about 530,000 distinct CDR3 sequences in the sample; approximately 10% occur only once, and 10% to 13% lies in the top ten. The source material was PBMCs from blood, sampled on the day of vaccination. Receptor source: a middle-aged man who received an inactivated influenza vaccine.

This clonotype has a count of ten or more. The chain links TRBV11-2 to TRBJ2-3; D is possibly TRBD1 (5 bases). CDR1 is SGHAT and CDR2 is FQNNGV in the germline V gene. The CDR3 sequence is 12 residues long. V was pared by 4 bases and J by 3 bases, with 5 bases between. The CDR3 DNA is TGTGCCAGCAGCTCAGGGACAGATACGCAGTATTTT. Its translation: CASSSGTDTQYF. Combining the CDR3 with reference TRBV11-2 and TRBJ2-3 gives the whole variable domain EAGVAQSPRYKIIEKRQSVAFWCNPISGHATLYWYQQILGQGPKLLIQFQNNGVVDDSQLPKDRFSAERLKGVDSTLKIQPAKLEDSAVYLCASSSGTDTQYFGPGTRLTVL.

This clonotype was detected many times. This chain links TRBV29-1 with TRBJ2-5, with a possible D match to TRBD2 (5 bases). The CDR3 extends over 13 amino acids. V dropped 4 bases and J dropped 4 bases, with 13 bases sitting between them. Germline V gene sequence: CDR1 SQVTM, CDR2 ANQGSEA. The CDR3 region has the DNA TGCAGCGTTGGGCGGGCCTTGGGAGAGACCCAGTACTTC. Protein sequence: CSVGRALGETQYF.

This clonotype was counted many times. CDR3 DNA: TGTGCCAGCAGCTTGGGACTGTTATCGGACGGAAACACCATATATTTT. Its protein is CASSLGLLSDGNTIYF. The chain uses TRBV5-5 and TRBJ1-3; no reliable D call. The CDR3 spans 16 residues. V shed 0 bases and J shed 4 bases, with 14 bases lying between them. The V gene's germline CDR1 is SGHKS and CDR2 YYEKEE (reference sequence).

In this sample, this clonotype turned up a few times. The chain recombines TRBV20-1 with TRBJ2-3; TRBD2 aligns across 8 bases. Germline V lookup: CDR1 DFQATT, CDR2 SNEGSKA (reference sequence). The CDR3 sequence is 14 residues long. The trim removed 6 bases at V and 4 bases at J, leaving 9 bases unmatched. The CDR3 bases are TGCAGTGCGACGCTAGTGCGGGGGGCAGATACGCAGTATTTT. Amino acids: CSATLVRGADTQYF.

Comments on this clonotype: One base away lies a much larger clone, so this may be a sequencing read error. The chain employs TRBV5-1 and TRBJ2-7; 9 bases agree with TRBD1. Germline-derived CDR1 and CDR2 are SGHRS and YFSETQ. The CDR3 sequence is 13 residues long. The CDR3 loop reads CASSYRGPSEEYF. In nucleotides, the CDR3 is TGCGCCAGCAGCTACAGGGGGCCTTCCGAGGAGTACTTC.

The rearrangement links TRBV5-1 to TRBJ2-5; 10 bases line up with TRBD1. This CDR3 has 15 residues. In germline, CDR1 is SGHRS, CDR2 YFSETQ. V lost 3 bases to trimming and J lost 4 bases; unmatched junction nucleotides: 6. The CDR3 sequence is CASSWGTGDPETQYF. The CDR3 DNA sequence: TGCGCCAGCAGCTGGGGGACAGGGGATCCAGAGACCCAGTACTTC.

This chain connects TRBV20-1 to TRBJ2-7; 11 bases map to TRBD1. The CDR3 covers 17 residues. Unmatched junction bases numbered 13, after V lost 2 bases and J lost 4 bases. Germline loops: CDR1 DFQATT, CDR2 SNEGSKA (reference sequence). The CDR3 protein is CSARSGTGGKGSYEQYF. The CDR3 DNA is TGCAGTGCTAGATCCGGGACAGGGGGAAAGGGGAGTTACGAGCAGTACTTC.

This clonotype was detected ten times or more. The gene calls are TRBV4-2 and TRBJ2-5; either TRBD1 or TRBD2 may supply D (5 bases each). The CDR3 consists of 14 residues. CDR1 is LGHNA and CDR2 is YNFKEQ in the germline V gene. V was pared by 6 bases and J by 2 bases, with 13 bases between. In nucleotides, the CDR3 is TGTGCCAGCAGGCCCGGGACGCAACAAGAGACCCAGTACTTC. It yields the protein CASRPGTQQETQYF.

This clonotype has a count of ten or more. The V call is TRBV6-5, the J call TRBJ2-7; D unclear. This CDR3 has 14 residues. The germline V gene has CDR1 MNHEY and CDR2 SVGAGI. Trimming cost V 2 bases and J 4 bases, with 12 bases left between them. The CDR3 nucleotides read TGTGCCAGCAGTTACACGAACCTGGGATACGAGCAGTACTTC. This codes for CASSYTNLGYEQYF.

This clonotype was picked up a small number of times. The chain links TRBV2 to TRBJ1-1; possible D gene TRBD1, 5 bases. V was pared by 10 bases and J by 1 base, with 16 bases between. The germline V gene encodes CDR1 SNHLY and CDR2 FYNNEI. This CDR3 spans 14 amino acids. CDR3 in DNA: TGTGCCAAACAGACAGTGAGGGGGAACACTGAAGCTTTCTTT. As protein: CAKQTVRGNTEAFF.

This clonotype was counted at least ten times. The chain employs TRBV7-8 and TRBJ2-3, with a weak D call TRBD2 (6 bases). Deletions cut 6 bases from V and 1 base from J, with 11 bases between. Germline assignment: CDR1 SGHVS and CDR2 FQNEAQ. The CDR3 is 14 residues long. The CDR3 region is CASRGGRGTDTQYF. In nucleotides, the CDR3 is TGTGCCAGCAGGGGAGGACGGGGCACAGATACGCAGTATTTT.

The chain has TRBV6-1 and TRBJ2-7; 11 nucleotides align to TRBD2. The CDR3 loop spans 15 amino acids. After removal of 7 bases from V and 2 bases from J, the junction contained 7 bases not matched to a gene. CDR1 and CDR2 from the germline V gene are MNHNS and SASEGT. CDR3: CASTLTTSGTYEQYF. The CDR3 nucleotides read TGTGCCAGCACCCTAACGACTAGCGGGACCTACGAGCAGTACTTC.

This sequence joins TRBV28 and TRBJ1-3; maybe TRBD1 (5 bases). With 8 bases removed from V and 0 bases from J, the gap between germline ends came to 8 bases. Germline CDR1 is MDHEN and CDR2 is SYDVKM. CDR3 length: 13 amino acids. The CDR3 region has the DNA TGTGCCAGCCACACAGGCTCTGGAAACACCATATATTTT. Protein sequence: CASHTGSGNTIYF.

This clonotype was counted many times. V gene TRBV28 combines with J gene TRBJ2-1; TRBD2 matches 8 bases. Germline CDR1 reads MDHEN; CDR2 reads SYDVKM. This CDR3 spans 14 amino acids. The V and J ends lost 10 bases and 6 bases, in that order; junction bases with no gene match: 11. This chain's CDR3 is CATEPAGEGNEQFF. The CDR3 region has the DNA TGTGCCACCGAGCCAGCGGGAGAGGGCAATGAGCAGTTCTTC.

The chain couples TRBV28 to TRBJ2-7; 9 nucleotides align to TRBD2. The germline gives CDR1 MDHEN, CDR2 SYDVKM. The CDR3 extends over 16 amino acids. V lost 3 bases to trimming and J lost 4 bases; unmatched junction nucleotides: 10. The CDR3 protein is CASSFEYSGSSYEQYF. As DNA, the CDR3 is TGTGCCAGCAGTTTTGAGTATAGCGGGAGTTCTTACGAGCAGTACTTC.

This chain links TRBV6-6 with TRBJ1-1; D is unclear. Trimming stripped 8 bases from V and 5 bases from J, with 12 bases between. CDR3 length: 12 amino acids. Germline values: CDR1 MNHNY, CDR2 SVGAGI (reference sequence). DNA of the CDR3: TGTGCCAGCTCATCCCCGAGTACTGAAGCTTTCTTT. This codes for CASSSPSTEAFF.

The V and J genes are TRBV7-9 and TRBJ2-1; D might be TRBD1 (5 bases). The CDR3 has 16 residues. Germline-derived CDR1 and CDR2 are SEHNR and FQNEAQ (reference sequence). V dropped 0 bases and J dropped 6 bases, with 15 bases sitting between them. The CDR3 sequence is CASSLAQGVPFNEQFF. CDR3 DNA sequence: TGTGCCAGCAGCTTAGCGCAGGGTGTTCCCTTCAATGAGCAGTTCTTC.

This clonotype was recorded a few times. The chain uses TRBV27 and TRBJ2-5, with 10 bases identical to TRBD1. Germline V gives CDR1 MNHEY, CDR2 SMNVEV (reference sequence). The trim removed 5 bases at V and 0 bases at J, leaving 3 bases unmatched. The CDR3 contains 15 residues. For the CDR3, the DNA is TGTGCCAGCAGTCCGGACAGGGGGTACCAAGAGACCCAGTACTTC. Its protein product is CASSPDRGYQETQYF.

This clonotype was seen more than once but under ten times. This rearrangement joins TRBV30 to TRBJ1-6, with D perhaps TRBD1 (6 bases). Germline CDR1 reads GTSNPN; CDR2 reads SVGIG (reference sequence). V lost 4 bases and J 7 bases, leaving 14 bases between the germline ends. The CDR3 loop spans 14 amino acids. CDR3 protein: CAWKGGPGNSPLHF. CDR3 coding DNA: TGTGCCTGGAAAGGGGGGCCAGGCAATTCACCCCTCCACTTT.

J is TRBJ2-3 and V is TRBV6-5, with TRBD2 matching over 9 bases. CDR1 is MNHEY, CDR2 SVGAGI, per germline. With V trimmed by 4 bases and J by 4 bases, 6 bases remained unmatched. This CDR3 contains 15 residues. The CDR3 DNA reads as TGTGCCAGCAGTTGGAGCGGGAGGCAGCCAGATACGCAGTATTTT. Its translation is CASSWSGRQPDTQYF.

This clonotype was observed at least ten times. The gene calls are TRBV3-1 and TRBJ2-1; D gene ambiguous. This CDR3 comprises 13 residues. The ends were cut back, 1 base at V and 6 bases at J, with 7 bases in the middle. Germline loops: CDR1 LGHDT, CDR2 YNNKEL (reference sequence). The CDR3 reads CASSQGLTNEQFF. In nucleotides, the CDR3 is TGTGCCAGCAGCCAAGGATTAACCAATGAGCAGTTCTTC.

There are a few counts of this clonotype. The chain uses TRBV2 and TRBJ2-2, with D tentatively TRBD1 (6 bases). The germline gives CDR1 SNHLY, CDR2 FYNNEI. V shed 6 bases and J shed 0 bases, with 11 bases lying between them. This CDR3 spans 15 amino acids. The CDR3 coding sequence is TGTGCCAGCAGAACCGGGACAACGAACACCGGGGAGCTGTTTTTT. Residues: CASRTGTTNTGELFF.

This rearrangement joins TRBV5-1 to TRBJ1-4; D is possibly TRBD1 (6 bases). The CDR3 totals 17 residues. CDR1 and CDR2 from the germline V gene are SGHRS and YFSETQ. V gave up 4 bases and J gave up 0 bases, with 16 bases separating them. The CDR3 spells CASSPRGGVATNEKLFF. Here the CDR3 DNA reads TGCGCCAGCAGCCCGAGGGGGGGCGTTGCAACTAATGAAAAACTGTTTTTT. Using reference TRBV5-1 and TRBJ1-4 for the parts outside the CDR3, the full variable domain is KAGVTQTPRYLIKTRGQQVTLSCSPISGHRSVSWYQQTPGQGLQFLFEYFSETQRNKGNFPGRFSGRQFSNSRSEMNVSTLELGDSALYLCASSPRGGVATNEKLFFGSGTQLSVL.